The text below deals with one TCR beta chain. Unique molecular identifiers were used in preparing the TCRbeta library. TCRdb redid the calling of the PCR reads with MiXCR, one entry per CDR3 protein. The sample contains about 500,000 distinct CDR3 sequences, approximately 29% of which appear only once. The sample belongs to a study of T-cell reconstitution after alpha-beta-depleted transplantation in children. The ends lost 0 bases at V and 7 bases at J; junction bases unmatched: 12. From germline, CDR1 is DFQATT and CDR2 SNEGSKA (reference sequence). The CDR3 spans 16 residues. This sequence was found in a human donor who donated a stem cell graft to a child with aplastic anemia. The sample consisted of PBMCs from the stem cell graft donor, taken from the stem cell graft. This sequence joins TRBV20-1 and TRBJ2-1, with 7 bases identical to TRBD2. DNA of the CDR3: TGCAGTGCTAGAGATCAGGCTAGCGGAAAAAGGAATGAGCAGTTCTTC. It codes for CSARDQASGKRNEQFF.